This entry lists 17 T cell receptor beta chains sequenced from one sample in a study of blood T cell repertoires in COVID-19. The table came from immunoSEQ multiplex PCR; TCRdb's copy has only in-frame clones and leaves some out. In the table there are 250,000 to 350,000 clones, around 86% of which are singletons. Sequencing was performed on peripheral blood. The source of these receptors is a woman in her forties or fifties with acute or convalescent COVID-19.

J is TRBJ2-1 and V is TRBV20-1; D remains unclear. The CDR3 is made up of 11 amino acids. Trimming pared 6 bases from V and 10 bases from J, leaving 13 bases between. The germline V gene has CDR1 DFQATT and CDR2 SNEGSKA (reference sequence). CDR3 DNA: TGCAGTGCCCCACGCGTCGGGGAGCAGTTCTTC. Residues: CSAPRVGEQFF.

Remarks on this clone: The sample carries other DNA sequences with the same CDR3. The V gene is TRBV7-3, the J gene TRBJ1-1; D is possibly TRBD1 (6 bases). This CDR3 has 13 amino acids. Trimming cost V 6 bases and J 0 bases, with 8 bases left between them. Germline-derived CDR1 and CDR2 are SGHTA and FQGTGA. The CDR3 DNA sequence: TGTGCCAGCAGGGGACAAATGAACACTGAAGCTTTCTTT. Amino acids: CASRGQMNTEAFF.

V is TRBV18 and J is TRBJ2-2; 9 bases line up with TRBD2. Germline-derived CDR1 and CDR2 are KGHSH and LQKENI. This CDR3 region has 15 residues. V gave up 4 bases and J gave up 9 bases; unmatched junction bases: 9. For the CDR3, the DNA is TGTGCCAGCTCACTTATAGCGGGAGCCATCAGGGAGCTGTTTTTT. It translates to CASSLIAGAIRELFF. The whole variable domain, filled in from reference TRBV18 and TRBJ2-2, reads NAGVMQNPRHLVRRRGQEARLRCSPMKGHSHVYWYRQLPEEGLKFMVYLQKENIIDESGMPKERFSAEFPKEGPSILRIQQVVRGDSAAYFCASSLIAGAIRELFFGEGSRLTVL.

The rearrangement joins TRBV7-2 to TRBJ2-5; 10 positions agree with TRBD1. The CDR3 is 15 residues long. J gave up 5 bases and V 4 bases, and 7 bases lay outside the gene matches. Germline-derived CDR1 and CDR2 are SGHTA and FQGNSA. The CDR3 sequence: CASSSMTGGMETQYF. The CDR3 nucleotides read TGTGCCAGCAGCTCCATGACAGGGGGCATGGAGACCCAGTACTTC.

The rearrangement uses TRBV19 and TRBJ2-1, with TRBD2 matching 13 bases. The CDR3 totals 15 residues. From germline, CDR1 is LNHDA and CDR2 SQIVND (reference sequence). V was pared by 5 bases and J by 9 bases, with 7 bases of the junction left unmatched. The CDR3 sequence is CASSQTSGRRVEQFF. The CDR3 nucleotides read TGTGCCAGTAGTCAGACTAGCGGGAGGCGGGTTGAGCAGTTCTTC. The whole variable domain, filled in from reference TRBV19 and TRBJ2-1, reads DGGITQSPKYLFRKEGQNVTLSCEQNLNHDAMYWYRQDPGQGLRLIYYSQIVNDFQKGDIAEGYSVSREKKESFPLTVTSAQKNPTAFYLCASSQTSGRRVEQFFGPGTRLTVL.

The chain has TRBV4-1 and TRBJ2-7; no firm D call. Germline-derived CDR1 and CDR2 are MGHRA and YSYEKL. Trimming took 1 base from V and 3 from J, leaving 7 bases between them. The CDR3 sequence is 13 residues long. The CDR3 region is CASSQASGYEQYF. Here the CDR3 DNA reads TGCGCCAGCAGCCAAGCATCGGGCTACGAGCAGTACTTC.

CDR3 nucleotides: TGTGCCAGCAGGACCGGGACTAGCGGCCCCTACGAGCAGTACTTC. It encodes CASRTGTSGPYEQYF. This chain joins TRBV7-2 and TRBJ2-7; 11 nucleotides line up with TRBD2. The CDR3 extends over 15 amino acids. V shed 6 bases and J 2 bases; nucleotides not matched to a gene: 6. Germline values: CDR1 SGHTA, CDR2 FQGNSA.

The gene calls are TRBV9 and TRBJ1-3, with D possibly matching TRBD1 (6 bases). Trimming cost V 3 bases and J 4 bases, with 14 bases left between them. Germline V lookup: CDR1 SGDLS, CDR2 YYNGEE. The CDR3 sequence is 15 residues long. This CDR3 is CASSDSRGSGNTIYF. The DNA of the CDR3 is TGTGCCAGCAGCGACAGCAGGGGTTCAGGAAACACCATATATTTT.

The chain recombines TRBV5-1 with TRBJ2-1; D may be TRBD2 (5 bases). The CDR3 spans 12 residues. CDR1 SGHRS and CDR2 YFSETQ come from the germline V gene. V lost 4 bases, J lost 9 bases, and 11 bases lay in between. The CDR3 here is CASSHLAGEQFF. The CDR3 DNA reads TGCGCCAGCAGCCACCTAGCTGGTGAGCAGTTCTTC.

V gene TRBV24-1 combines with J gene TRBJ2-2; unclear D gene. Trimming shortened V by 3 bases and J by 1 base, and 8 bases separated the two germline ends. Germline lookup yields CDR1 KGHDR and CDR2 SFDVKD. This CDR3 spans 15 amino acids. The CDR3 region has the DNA TGTGCCACCAGTGATCCGCGGCAGAACACCGGGGAGCTGTTTTTT. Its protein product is CATSDPRQNTGELFF.

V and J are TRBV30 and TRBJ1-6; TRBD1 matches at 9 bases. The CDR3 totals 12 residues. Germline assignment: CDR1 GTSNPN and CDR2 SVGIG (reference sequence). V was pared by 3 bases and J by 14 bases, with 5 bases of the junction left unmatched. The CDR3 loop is CAWSWDRESLHF. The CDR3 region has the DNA TGTGCCTGGAGCTGGGACAGGGAGTCCCTCCACTTT.

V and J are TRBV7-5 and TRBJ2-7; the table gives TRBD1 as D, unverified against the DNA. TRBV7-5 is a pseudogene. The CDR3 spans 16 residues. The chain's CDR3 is CARSPPADRASREQYF. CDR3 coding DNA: TGTGCCAGAAGCCCTCCGGCGGACAGGGCTTCGCGGGAGCAGTACTTC.

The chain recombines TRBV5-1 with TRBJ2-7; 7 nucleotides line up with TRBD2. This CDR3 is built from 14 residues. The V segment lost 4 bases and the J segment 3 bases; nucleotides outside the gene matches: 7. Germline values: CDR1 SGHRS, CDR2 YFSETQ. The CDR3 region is CASSPSGPFYEQYF. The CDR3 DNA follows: TGCGCCAGCAGCCCTAGCGGACCCTTCTACGAGCAGTACTTC.

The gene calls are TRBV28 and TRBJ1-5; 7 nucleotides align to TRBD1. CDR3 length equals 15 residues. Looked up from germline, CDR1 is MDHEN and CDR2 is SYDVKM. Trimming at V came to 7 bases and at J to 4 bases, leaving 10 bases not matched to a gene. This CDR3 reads CASINQGTVNQPQHF. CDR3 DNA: TGTGCCAGCATCAATCAAGGGACAGTTAATCAGCCCCAGCATTTT.

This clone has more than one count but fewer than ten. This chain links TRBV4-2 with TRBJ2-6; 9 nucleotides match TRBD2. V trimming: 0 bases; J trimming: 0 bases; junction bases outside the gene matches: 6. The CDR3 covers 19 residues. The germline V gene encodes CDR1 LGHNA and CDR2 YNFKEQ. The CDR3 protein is CASSQELRLAVSGANVLTF. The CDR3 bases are TGTGCCAGCAGCCAAGAATTGAGACTAGCGGTCTCTGGGGCCAACGTCCTGACTTTC.

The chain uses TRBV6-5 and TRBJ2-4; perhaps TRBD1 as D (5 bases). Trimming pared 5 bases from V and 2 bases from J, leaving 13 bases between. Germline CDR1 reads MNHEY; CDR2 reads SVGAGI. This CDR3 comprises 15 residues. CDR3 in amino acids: CASSQHDSTKNIQYF. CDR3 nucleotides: TGTGCCAGCAGTCAACACGACAGCACCAAAAACATTCAGTACTTC.

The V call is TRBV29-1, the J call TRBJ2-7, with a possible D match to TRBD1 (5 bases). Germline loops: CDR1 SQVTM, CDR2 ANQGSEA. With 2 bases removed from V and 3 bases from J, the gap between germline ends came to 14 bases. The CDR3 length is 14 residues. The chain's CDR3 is CSVESGQGLYEQYF. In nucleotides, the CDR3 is TGCAGCGTTGAATCTGGGCAGGGTCTCTACGAGCAGTACTTC.